A selection of T cell receptor beta chains follows, all from one sample in a study of PD-L1 blockade in urothelial cancer. Produced via immunoSEQ multiplex PCR; TCRdb's table is partial and in-frame only. The table has 48,000 or so clones, approximately 78% seen once. The sample here was PBMCs, taken around atezolizumab (anti-PD-L1) treatment. These receptors all stem from a man in his 70s with urothelial cancer. The CDR3 runs from the conserved cysteine through the conserved F or W. Each record gives: J gene, clone size, D gene, V gene, CDR3 protein, CDR3 DNA. D genes are given only for firm matches. Rows give clone size only sometimes, using once, few, many, or a class for an expanded clone.

TRBJ1-2 | NA | NA | TRBV10-3 | CAISENYSRDNSYGYTF | TGTGCCATCAGTGAGAATTATTCCCGGGACAACTCCTATGGCTACACCTTC
TRBJ2-2 | few | TRBD2 | TRBV11-2 | CASSYGGGSGELFF | TGTGCCAGCAGCTACGGCGGGGGTTCCGGGGAGCTGTTTTTT
TRBJ1-1 | NA | NA | TRBV5-5 | CASSFQTQKETEAFF | TGTGCCAGCAGCTTCCAGACTCAGAAGGAGACTGAAGCTTTCTTT
TRBJ2-3 | once | TRBD2 | TRBV2 | CASKFYFLAGVGTDTQYF | TGTGCCAGCAAGTTTTATTTCTTGGCGGGAGTAGGAACAGATACGCAGTATTTT
TRBJ1-2 | once | TRBD1 | TRBV11-2 | CASSLDDQGADNYGYTF | TGTGCCAGCAGCTTAGATGACCAGGGGGCCGATAACTATGGCTACACCTTC
TRBJ2-7 | NA | TRBD2 | TRBV19 | CASSLWTSGSGEQYF | TGTGCCAGTAGTCTCTGGACTAGCGGGAGCGGTGAGCAGTACTTC
TRBJ2-3 | NA | NA | TRBV30 | CAWSVGRDEDTQYF | TGTGCCTGGAGTGTGGGGCGGGACGAAGATACGCAGTATTTT
TRBJ2-1 | NA | TRBD2 | TRBV19 | CASKAMGSREAGNEQFF | TGTGCCAGTAAAGCAATGGGGTCCCGGGAGGCTGGTAATGAGCAGTTCTTC
TRBJ2-6 | NA | TRBD1 | TRBV19 | CASSPGTGGGFGANVLTF | TGTGCCAGTAGTCCCGGGACAGGGGGTGGGTTTGGGGCCAACGTCCTGACTTTC
TRBJ2-2 | NA | TRBD2 | TRBV28 | CASSFVIAGINTGELFF | TGTGCCAGCAGTTTCGTGATAGCGGGAATCAACACCGGGGAGCTGTTTTTT
TRBJ2-4 | once | TRBD2 | TRBV27 | CASSPGLDGGIQYF | TGTGCCAGCAGTCCAGGACTAGATGGGGGCATTCAGTACTTC
TRBJ2-1 | NA | TRBD2 | TRBV5-4 | CASSLLAGDGNEQFF | TGTGCCAGCAGCTTACTAGCGGGAGATGGGAATGAGCAGTTCTTC
TRBJ1-4 | NA | NA | TRBV27 | CASSTGTLINEKLFF | TGTGCCAGCAGTACCGGGACATTAATTAATGAAAAACTGTTTTTT
TRBJ2-5 | NA | TRBD2 | TRBV27 | CASSSRLAGKETQYF | TGTGCCAGCAGTTCCCGACTAGCGGGAAAGGAGACCCAGTACTTC
TRBJ1-5 | few | TRBD1 | TRBV6-5 | CASSLRQGGNQPQHF | TGTGCCAGCAGCCTGCGACAGGGTGGCAATCAGCCCCAGCATTTT
TRBJ1-4 | NA | TRBD1 | TRBV10-3 | CAISGTGQGEKLFF | TGTGCCATCAGTGGGACAGGGCAAGGCGAAAAACTGTTTTTT
TRBJ2-1 | NA | TRBD2 | TRBV27 | CASSSLKSSGLAGNEQFF | TGTGCCAGCAGTTCACTAAAGAGCTCGGGACTAGCGGGAAATGAGCAGTTCTTC
TRBJ1-2 | NA | TRBD1 | TRBV7-9 | CASSTGQGYYGYTF | TGTGCCAGCAGCACCGGACAGGGCTACTATGGCTACACCTTC
TRBJ1-1 | NA | NA | TRBV19 | CASSDRTLSGDTEAFF | TGTGCCAGTAGCGACCGGACACTATCAGGGGACACTGAAGCTTTCTTT
TRBJ2-7 | NA | TRBD2 | TRBV19 | CASSIKRLPSGGNYEQYF | TGTGCCAGTAGTATTAAGCGGCTCCCTAGCGGGGGGAACTACGAGCAGTACTTC
TRBJ2-7 | NA | NA | TRBV4-1 | CASSQGTLTPSYEQYF | TGCGCCAGCAGCCAAGGAACGTTGACTCCTTCCTACGAGCAGTACTTC
TRBJ2-1 | NA | TRBD2 | TRBV5-1 | CASSLDPSGSSNEQFF | TGCGCCAGCAGCTTGGATCCTAGCGGGAGTAGTAATGAGCAGTTCTTC
TRBJ1-1 | few | NA | TRBV1 | CTSSQANHRGTEAFF | TGCACCAGCAGCCAGGCAAACCATAGGGGGACTGAAGCTTTCTTT
TRBJ2-2 | NA | TRBD2 | TRBV2 | CASRATSGRAAGELFF | TGTGCCAGCAGGGCAACTAGCGGGAGAGCGGCCGGGGAGCTGTTTTTT
TRBJ1-1 | few | TRBD1 | TRBV5-1 | CASSWDRGLDTEAFF | TGCGCCAGCAGCTGGGACAGGGGGCTGGACACTGAAGCTTTCTTT
TRBJ1-5 | NA | NA | TRBV5-8 | CASSLGAGWPQHF | TGTGCCAGCAGCTTAGGTGCCGGGTGGCCCCAGCATTTT
TRBJ1-1 | NA | TRBD1 | TRBV30 | CAWSVLWTGGLNTEAFF | TGTGCCTGGAGTGTACTATGGACAGGGGGTTTGAACACTGAAGCTTTCTTT
TRBJ1-1 | few | NA | TRBV27 | CASGKGGAEAFF | TGTGCCAGCGGAAAAGGGGGGGCTGAAGCTTTCTTT
TRBJ1-3 | NA | NA | TRBV7-8 | CASSLDRESGNTIYF | TGTGCCAGCAGCTTAGACAGGGAGTCTGGAAACACCATATATTTT
TRBJ2-1 | few | NA | TRBV12-1 | CASSPFTSGISNEQFF | TGTGCCAGCAGCCCGTTCACTAGCGGGATATCGAATGAGCAGTTCTTC
TRBJ2-7 | NA | TRBD1 | TRBV28 | CASSLSGTGVLYEQYF | TGTGCCAGCAGTTTATCCGGGACAGGGGTTCTCTACGAGCAGTACTTC
TRBJ1-5 | NA | NA | TRBV4-1 | CASSREGWDNGQPQHF | TGCGCCAGCAGCCGAGAGGGGTGGGACAATGGTCAGCCCCAGCATTTT
TRBJ2-3 | NA | TRBD1 | TRBV7-2 | CASSLGQHPDTQYF | TGTGCCAGCAGCTTGGGACAGCATCCAGATACGCAGTATTTT
TRBJ2-7 | NA | NA | TRBV30 | CAWSAKRDPYEQYF | TGTGCCTGGAGCGCTAAACGGGATCCCTACGAGCAGTACTTC
TRBJ2-3 | NA | TRBD1 | TRBV30 | CAWSRGGLSTDTQYF | TGTGCCTGGAGTCGAGGGGGCTTAAGCACAGATACGCAGTATTTT
TRBJ1-5 | NA | NA | TRBV7-2 | CASSLVGGQPQHF | TGTGCCAGCAGCTTAGTGGGGGGACAGCCCCAGCATTTT
TRBJ2-7 | NA | TRBD2 | TRBV11-1 | CASSPSGLSSYEQYF | TGTGCCAGCAGCCCTAGCGGGTTGAGCTCCTACGAGCAGTACTTC
TRBJ2-7 | many | NA | TRBV13 | CASSLGLSYEQYF | TGTGCCAGCAGCTTAGGCCTGTCCTACGAGCAGTACTTC
TRBJ2-7 | NA | NA | TRBV28 | CASTRDISYEQYF | TGTGCCAGCACCCGGGACATCTCCTACGAGCAGTACTTC
TRBJ2-5 | NA | NA | TRBV30 | CAWNQQETQYF | TGTGCCTGGAATCAGCAAGAGACCCAGTACTTC
TRBJ2-7 | NA | TRBD1 | TRBV19 | CASTKGEDRASYEQYF | TGTGCCAGTACCAAGGGGGAAGACAGGGCTTCCTACGAGCAGTACTTC